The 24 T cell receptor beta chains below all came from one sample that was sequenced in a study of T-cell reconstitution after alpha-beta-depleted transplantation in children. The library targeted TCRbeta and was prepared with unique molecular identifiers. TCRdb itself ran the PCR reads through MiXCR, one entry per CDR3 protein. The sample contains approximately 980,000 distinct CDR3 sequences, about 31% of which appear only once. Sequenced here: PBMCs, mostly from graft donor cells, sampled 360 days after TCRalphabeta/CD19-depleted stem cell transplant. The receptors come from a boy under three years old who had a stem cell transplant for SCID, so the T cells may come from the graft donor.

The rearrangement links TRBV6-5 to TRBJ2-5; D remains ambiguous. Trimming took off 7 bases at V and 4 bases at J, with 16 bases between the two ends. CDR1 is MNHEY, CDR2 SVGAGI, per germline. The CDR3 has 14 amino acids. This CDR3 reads CASINPAARETQYF. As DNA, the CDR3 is TGTGCCAGCATTAATCCGGCAGCCCGAGAGACCCAGTACTTC.

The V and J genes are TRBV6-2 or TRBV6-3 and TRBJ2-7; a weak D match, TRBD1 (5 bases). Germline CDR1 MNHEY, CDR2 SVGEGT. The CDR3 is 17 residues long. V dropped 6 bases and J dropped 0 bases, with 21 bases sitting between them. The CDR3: CASSPVSTVYYSYEQYF. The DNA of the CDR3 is TGTGCCAGCAGCCCCGTGTCGACAGTCTACTACTCCTACGAGCAGTACTTC.

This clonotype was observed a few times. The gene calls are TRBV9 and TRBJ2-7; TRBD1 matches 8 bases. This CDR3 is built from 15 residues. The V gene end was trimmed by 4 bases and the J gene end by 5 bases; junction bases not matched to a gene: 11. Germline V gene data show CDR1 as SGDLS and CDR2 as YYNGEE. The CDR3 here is CASSITGGWKDEQYF. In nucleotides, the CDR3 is TGTGCCAGCAGCATTACAGGGGGATGGAAGGACGAGCAGTACTTC.

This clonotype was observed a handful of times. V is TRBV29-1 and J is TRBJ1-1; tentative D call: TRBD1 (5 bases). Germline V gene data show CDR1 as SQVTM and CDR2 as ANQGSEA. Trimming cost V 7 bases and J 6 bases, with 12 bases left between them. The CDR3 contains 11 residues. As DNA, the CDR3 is TGCAGCGGGTACGGGGCGTCTGAAGCTTTCTTT. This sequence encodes CSGYGASEAFF.

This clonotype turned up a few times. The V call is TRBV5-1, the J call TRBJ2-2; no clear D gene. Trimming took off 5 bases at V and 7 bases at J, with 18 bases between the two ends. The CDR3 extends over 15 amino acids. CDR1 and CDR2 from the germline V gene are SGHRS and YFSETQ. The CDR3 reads CASRPFASVGGELFF. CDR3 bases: TGCGCCAGCAGACCCTTCGCTAGTGTTGGCGGGGAGCTGTTTTTT. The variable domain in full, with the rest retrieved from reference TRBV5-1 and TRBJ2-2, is KAGVTQTPRYLIKTRGQQVTLSCSPISGHRSVSWYQQTPGQGLQFLFEYFSETQRNKGNFPGRFSGRQFSNSRSEMNVSTLELGDSALYLCASRPFASVGGELFFGEGSRLTVL.

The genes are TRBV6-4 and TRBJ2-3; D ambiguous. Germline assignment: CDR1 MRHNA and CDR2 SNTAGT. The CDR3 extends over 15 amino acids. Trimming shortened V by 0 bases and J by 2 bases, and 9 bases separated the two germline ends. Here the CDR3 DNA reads TGTGCCAGCAGTGACTCTGGCGGAGCCACAGATACGCAGTATTTT. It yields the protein CASSDSGGATDTQYF.

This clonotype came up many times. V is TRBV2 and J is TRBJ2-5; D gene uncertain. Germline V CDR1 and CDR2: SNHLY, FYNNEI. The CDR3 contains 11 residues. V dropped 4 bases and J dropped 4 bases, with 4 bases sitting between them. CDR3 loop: CASSVRETQYF. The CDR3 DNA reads TGTGCCAGCAGTGTCAGAGAGACCCAGTACTTC.

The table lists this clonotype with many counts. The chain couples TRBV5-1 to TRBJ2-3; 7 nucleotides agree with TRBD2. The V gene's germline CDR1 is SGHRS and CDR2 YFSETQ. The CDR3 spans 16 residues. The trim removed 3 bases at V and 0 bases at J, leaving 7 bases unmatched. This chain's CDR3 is CASSSSSGASTDTQYF. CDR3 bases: TGCGCCAGCAGCTCCTCCAGCGGGGCTAGCACAGATACGCAGTATTTT.

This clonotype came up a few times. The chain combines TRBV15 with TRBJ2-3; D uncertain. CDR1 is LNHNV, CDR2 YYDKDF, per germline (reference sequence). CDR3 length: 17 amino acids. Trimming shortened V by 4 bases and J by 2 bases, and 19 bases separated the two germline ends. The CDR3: CATSIPSIPFLTDTQYF. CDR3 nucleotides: TGTGCCACCAGCATCCCTTCCATTCCCTTCCTCACAGATACGCAGTATTTT.

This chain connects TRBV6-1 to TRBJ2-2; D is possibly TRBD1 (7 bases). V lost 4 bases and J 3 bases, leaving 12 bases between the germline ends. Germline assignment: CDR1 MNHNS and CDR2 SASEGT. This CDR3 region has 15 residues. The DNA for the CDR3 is TGTGCCAGCAGTGGTCAGGGGGGTGACACCGGGGAGCTGTTTTTT. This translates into CASSGQGGDTGELFF.

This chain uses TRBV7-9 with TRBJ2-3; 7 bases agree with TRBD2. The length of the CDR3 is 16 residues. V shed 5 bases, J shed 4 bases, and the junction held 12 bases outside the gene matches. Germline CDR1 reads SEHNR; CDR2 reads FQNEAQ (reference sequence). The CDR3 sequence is CASSPLGGFIADTQYF. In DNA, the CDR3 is TGTGCCAGCAGCCCCCTGGGGGGGTTCATCGCAGATACGCAGTATTTT.

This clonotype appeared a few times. CDR3 DNA sequence: TGTGCCAGCAGGGTTACAGGGCGGAACACTGAAGCTTTCTTT. Translation gives CASRVTGRNTEAFF. This chain links TRBV12-3 or TRBV12-4 with TRBJ1-1, with D perhaps matching TRBD1 (6 bases). V lost 6 bases to trimming and J lost 1 base, with 12 bases between them. This CDR3 has 14 amino acids.

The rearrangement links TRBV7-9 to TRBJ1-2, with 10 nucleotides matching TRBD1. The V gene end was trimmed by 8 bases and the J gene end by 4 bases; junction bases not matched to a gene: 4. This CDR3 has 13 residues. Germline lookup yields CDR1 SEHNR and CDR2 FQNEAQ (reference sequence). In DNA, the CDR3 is TGTGCCAGCGACAGGGGGCCAGGCTATGGCTACACCTTC. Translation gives CASDRGPGYGYTF.

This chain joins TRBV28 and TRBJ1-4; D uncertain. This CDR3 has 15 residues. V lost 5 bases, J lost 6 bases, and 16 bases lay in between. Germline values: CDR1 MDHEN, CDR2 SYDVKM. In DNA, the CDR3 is TGTGCCAGCAGTCCCCCTACAGCTAGGGATGAAAAACTGTTTTTT. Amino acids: CASSPPTARDEKLFF.

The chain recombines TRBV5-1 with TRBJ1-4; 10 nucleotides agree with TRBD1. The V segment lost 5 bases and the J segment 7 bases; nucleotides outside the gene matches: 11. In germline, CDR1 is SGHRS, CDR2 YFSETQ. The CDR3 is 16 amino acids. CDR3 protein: CASRTGTGVSSEKLFF. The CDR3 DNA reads TGCGCCAGCAGGACCGGGACAGGGGTCTCCAGTGAAAAACTGTTTTTT.

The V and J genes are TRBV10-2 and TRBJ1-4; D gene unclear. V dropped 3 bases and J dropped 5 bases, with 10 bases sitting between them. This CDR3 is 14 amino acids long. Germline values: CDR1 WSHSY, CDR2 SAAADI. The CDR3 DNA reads TGCGCCAGCAGTGATCCCCGAAGGAATGAAAAACTGTTTTTT. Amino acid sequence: CASSDPRRNEKLFF.

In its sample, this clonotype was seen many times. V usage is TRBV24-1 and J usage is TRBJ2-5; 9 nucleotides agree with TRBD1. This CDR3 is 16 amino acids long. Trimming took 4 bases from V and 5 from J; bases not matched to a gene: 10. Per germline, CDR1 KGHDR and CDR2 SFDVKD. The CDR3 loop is CATSEPRDRERETQYF. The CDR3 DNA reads TGTGCCACCAGTGAACCCCGGGACAGGGAACGGGAGACCCAGTACTTC.

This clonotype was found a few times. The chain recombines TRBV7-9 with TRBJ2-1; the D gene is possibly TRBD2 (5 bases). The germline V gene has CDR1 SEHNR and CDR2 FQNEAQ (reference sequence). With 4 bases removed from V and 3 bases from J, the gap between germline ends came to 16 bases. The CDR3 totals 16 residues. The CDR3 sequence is CASSSTWRAYYNEQFF. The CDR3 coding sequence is TGTGCCAGCAGCTCGACTTGGCGGGCCTACTACAATGAGCAGTTCTTC.

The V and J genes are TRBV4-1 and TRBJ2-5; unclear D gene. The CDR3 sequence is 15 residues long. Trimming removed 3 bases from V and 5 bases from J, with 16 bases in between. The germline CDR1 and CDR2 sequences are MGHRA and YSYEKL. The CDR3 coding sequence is TGCGCCAGCAGCCATGGAGCACGAACGCAGGAGACCCAGTACTTC. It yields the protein CASSHGARTQETQYF.

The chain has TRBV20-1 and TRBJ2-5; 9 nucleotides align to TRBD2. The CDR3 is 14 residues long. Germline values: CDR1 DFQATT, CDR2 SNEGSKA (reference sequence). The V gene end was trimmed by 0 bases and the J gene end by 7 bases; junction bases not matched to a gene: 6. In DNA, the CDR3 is TGCAGTGCTAGAGATCCATTAGCGGGGGTGACCCAGTACTTC. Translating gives CSARDPLAGVTQYF.

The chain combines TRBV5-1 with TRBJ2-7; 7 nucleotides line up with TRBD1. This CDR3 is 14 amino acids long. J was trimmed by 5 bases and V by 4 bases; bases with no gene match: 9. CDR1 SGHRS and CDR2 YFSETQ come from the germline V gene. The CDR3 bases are TGCGCCAGCAGCCCTGCACAGGGGATTGACGAGCAGTACTTC. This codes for CASSPAQGIDEQYF. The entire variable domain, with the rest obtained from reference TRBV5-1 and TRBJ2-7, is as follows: KAGVTQTPRYLIKTRGQQVTLSCSPISGHRSVSWYQQTPGQGLQFLFEYFSETQRNKGNFPGRFSGRQFSNSRSEMNVSTLELGDSALYLCASSPAQGIDEQYFGPGTRLTVT.

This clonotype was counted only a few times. CDR3: CASSRIFAGTGGSGELFF. The DNA for the CDR3 is TGTGCCAGCAGTCGGATATTTGCCGGGACAGGGGGTTCCGGGGAGCTGTTTTTT. This chain connects TRBV28 to TRBJ2-2; 11 bases align to TRBD1. The CDR3 loop spans 18 amino acids. V lost 5 bases to trimming and J lost 6 bases; unmatched junction nucleotides: 14. CDR1 and CDR2 from the germline V gene are MDHEN and SYDVKM. Full variable domain (outside the CDR3, taken from reference TRBV28 and TRBJ2-2): DVKVTQSSRYLVKRTGEKVFLECVQDMDHENMFWYRQDPGLGLRLIYFSYDVKMKEKGDIPEGYSVSREKKERFSLILESASTNQTSMYLCASSRIFAGTGGSGELFFGEGSRLTVL.

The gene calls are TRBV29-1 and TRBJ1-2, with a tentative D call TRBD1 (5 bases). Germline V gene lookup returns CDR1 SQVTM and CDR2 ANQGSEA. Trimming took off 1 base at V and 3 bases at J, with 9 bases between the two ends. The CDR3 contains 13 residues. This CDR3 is CSVEGGRDYGYTF. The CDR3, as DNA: TGCAGCGTTGAAGGGGGCAGGGACTATGGCTACACCTTC.

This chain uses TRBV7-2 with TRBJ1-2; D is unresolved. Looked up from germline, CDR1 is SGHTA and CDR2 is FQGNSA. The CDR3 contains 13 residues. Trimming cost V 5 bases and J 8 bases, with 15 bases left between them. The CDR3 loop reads CASSQRAGEGYTF. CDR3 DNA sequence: TGTGCCAGCAGCCAGCGGGCAGGCGAGGGCTACACCTTC. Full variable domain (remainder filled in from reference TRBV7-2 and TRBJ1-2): GAGVSQSPSNKVTEKGKDVELRCDPISGHTALYWYRQSLGQGLEFLIYFQGNSAPDKSGLPSDRFSAERTGGSVSTLTIQRTQQEDSAVYLCASSQRAGEGYTFGSGTRLTVV.